These 30 T cell receptor beta chains originate from one sample sequenced in a study of tumor T cells in aggressive B-cell lymphoma. TCRdb's table, derived via immunoSEQ multiplex PCR, lists solely in-frame clones and lacks some. Among 10,000 or so clones listed, approximately 81% were seen once. Material for sequencing was tumor tissue. The receptors originated from an adult with diffuse large B cell lymphoma.

The rearrangement joins TRBV2 to TRBJ1-1; 7 positions agree with TRBD1. Germline CDR1 SNHLY, CDR2 FYNNEI. Losses at the gene ends were 5 bases for V and 5 bases for J; bases not matched to a gene: 8. This CDR3 contains 14 residues. CDR3 protein: CASSPQGGETEAFF. CDR3 bases: TGTGCCAGCAGTCCCCAGGGGGGAGAGACTGAAGCTTTCTTT.

V is TRBV6-1 and J is TRBJ2-5; D remains ambiguous. The CDR3 has 15 residues. Looked up from germline, CDR1 is MNHNS and CDR2 is SASEGT. V shed 2 bases and J shed 6 bases, with 16 bases lying between them. The CDR3 nucleotides read TGTGCCAGCAGTGAACCGGCAGGCGCGATGAAGACCCAGTACTTC. Its translation is CASSEPAGAMKTQYF.

The CDR3 sequence is CASSSTGTGDTEAFF. The CDR3 coding sequence is TGTGCCAGCAGTTCGACCGGGACAGGGGACACTGAAGCTTTCTTT. J is TRBJ1-1 and V is TRBV6-5; 10 bases agree with TRBD1. The trim removed 4 bases at V and 3 bases at J, leaving 5 bases unmatched. CDR1 and CDR2 from the germline V gene are MNHEY and SVGAGI. CDR3 length: 15 amino acids.

The chain links TRBV4-2 to TRBJ1-1; tentative D call: TRBD1 (5 bases). The CDR3 totals 13 residues. V was trimmed by 1 base and J by 12 bases, leaving 15 bases between them. Germline values: CDR1 LGHNA, CDR2 YNFKEQ. The CDR3 region has the DNA TGTGCCAGCAGCCAAGGTTACAGGTTTATGCCTTTCTTT. It codes for CASSQGYRFMPFF.

This sequence joins TRBV19 and TRBJ2-4; possible D gene TRBD1, 6 bases. The CDR3 has 16 residues. Germline loops: CDR1 LNHDA, CDR2 SQIVND (reference sequence). V lost 3 bases and J 0 bases, leaving 12 bases between the germline ends. The CDR3 loop is CASSMVGGLAKNIQYF. Written as DNA, the CDR3 is TGTGCCAGTAGTATGGTTGGGGGCCTAGCCAAAAACATTCAGTACTTC.

A word on this clone: This sample includes further DNA sequences coding for the same CDR3. The chain carries TRBV4-2 and TRBJ2-3; 14 bases map to TRBD2. The CDR3 sequence is 16 residues long. Per the germline V gene, CDR1 is LGHNA and CDR2 is YNFKEQ. V lost 3 bases, J lost 1 base, and 0 bases stayed unmatched. The CDR3 region has the DNA TGTGCCAGCAGCCAGGGACTAGCGGGGGGCACAGATACGCAGTATTTT. Its protein is CASSQGLAGGTDTQYF.

Here the CDR3 reads CASSYGTGGVQALHF. In DNA, the CDR3 is TGTGCCAGCAGTTACGGGACAGGGGGCGTTCAGGCCCTCCACTTT. This chain links TRBV6-5 with TRBJ1-6; 12 nucleotides line up with TRBD1. Germline CDR1 is MNHEY and CDR2 is SVGAGI. There are 15 residues in the CDR3. The J segment lost 14 bases and the V segment lost 2 bases, leaving 7 bases of the junction unmatched.

The chain couples TRBV10-3 to TRBJ2-1; 11 nucleotides align to TRBD2. The germline V gene has CDR1 ENHRY and CDR2 SYGVKD. The V segment lost 7 bases and the J segment 8 bases; nucleotides outside the gene matches: 7. The CDR3 has 14 amino acids. CDR3 amino acids: CAINHSGGEDEQFF. CDR3 coding DNA: TGTGCCATCAATCATAGCGGGGGGGAGGATGAGCAGTTCTTC.

J is TRBJ2-3 and V is TRBV2; D perhaps matches TRBD2 (6 bases). In germline, CDR1 is SNHLY, CDR2 FYNNEI. Trimming took 2 bases from V and 0 from J, leaving 9 bases between them. The CDR3 spans 15 residues. This CDR3 is CASSEQRASTDTQYF. The CDR3 DNA follows: TGTGCCAGCAGTGAACAGCGGGCGAGCACAGATACGCAGTATTTT.

V gene TRBV18 combines with J gene TRBJ1-3; D unresolved. This CDR3 has 14 amino acids. Germline CDR1 is KGHSH and CDR2 is LQKENI. V lost 4 bases to trimming and J lost 1 base, with 8 bases between them. The CDR3 DNA reads as TGTGCCAGCTCACTTGGCGGGTCTGGAAACACCATATATTTT. Its translation is CASSLGGSGNTIYF.

This clone was seen a few times. This chain links TRBV6-5 with TRBJ2-2, with 9 bases lining up with TRBD1. CDR3 length: 14 residues. Germline CDR1 reads MNHEY; CDR2 reads SVGAGI. J lost 4 bases, V lost 6 bases, and 3 bases had no gene match. CDR3 DNA sequence: TGTGCCAGCAGCCCGGACAGGGGCACCGGGGAGCTGTTTTTT. The encoded protein is CASSPDRGTGELFF.

The chain links TRBV6-1 to TRBJ1-5; D is perhaps TRBD1 (5 bases). This CDR3 comprises 13 residues. Trimming stripped 10 bases from V and 7 bases from J, with 17 bases between. CDR1 and CDR2 from the germline V gene are MNHNS and SASEGT. As DNA, the CDR3 is TGTGCCAATAACCAACAGGAATGGCAGCCCCAGCATTTT. Translating gives CANNQQEWQPQHF.

The J gene is TRBJ1-1, the V gene TRBV19; TRBD1 aligns across 8 bases. The CDR3 consists of 16 residues. CDR1 is LNHDA, CDR2 SQIVND, per germline (reference sequence). The junction had 13 bases not matched to a gene; V was cut back by 5 bases and J by 5 bases. CDR3 coding DNA: TGTGCCAGTAGTTCTCCAGGGGGCGCGGGGTTAACTGAAGCTTTCTTT. This gives the protein CASSSPGGAGLTEAFF.

This clone was found a few times. This rearrangement joins TRBV6-1 to TRBJ2-7; tentative D call: TRBD1 (6 bases). Per germline, CDR1 MNHNS and CDR2 SASEGT. This CDR3 spans 15 amino acids. The V end was cut by 7 bases, the J end by 1 base, with 17 bases between. This chain's CDR3 is CASTEYSGASYEQYF. The CDR3 DNA sequence: TGTGCCAGCACCGAATATTCAGGGGCTTCCTACGAGCAGTACTTC.

This chain joins TRBV5-1 and TRBJ2-7; 7 bases agree with TRBD1. In germline, CDR1 is SGHRS, CDR2 YFSETQ. The CDR3 is 12 amino acids. V dropped 6 bases and J dropped 6; count of bases not matched to a gene: 6. CDR3 in DNA: TGCGCCAGCACAATGGCAGGGGGCGAGCAGTACTTC. The encoded protein is CASTMAGGEQYF.

This clone appeared a single time. The chain employs TRBV7-9 and TRBJ2-7; 7 nucleotides match TRBD1. The V segment lost 1 base and the J segment 3 bases; nucleotides outside the gene matches: 9. CDR3 length: 16 amino acids. Germline CDR1 and CDR2: SEHNR and FQNEAQ (reference sequence). CDR3 region: CASSLGLDRRYYEQYF. Here the CDR3 DNA reads TGTGCCAGCAGCTTAGGTCTGGACAGGAGATACTACGAGCAGTACTTC. Complete variable domain (other parts from reference TRBV7-9 and TRBJ2-7): DTGVSQNPRHKITKRGQNVTFRCDPISEHNRLYWYRQTLGQGPEFLTYFQNEAQLEKSRLLSDRFSAERPKGSFSTLEIQRTEQGDSAMYLCASSLGLDRRYYEQYFGPGTRLTVT.

The chain recombines TRBV29-1 with TRBJ1-5, with a weak D call TRBD1 (5 bases). The V gene lost 4 bases and the J gene lost 4 bases, with 11 bases spanning the gap. This CDR3 spans 13 amino acids. The germline V gene encodes CDR1 SQVTM and CDR2 ANQGSEA. The CDR3 loop is CSVGGGGNQPQHF. In DNA form, the CDR3 reads TGCAGCGTTGGGGGGGGAGGGAATCAGCCCCAGCATTTT.

The CDR3 bases are TGCAGTGCTAGAGTGAACTCGGAGCAGTACTTC. Translated: CSARVNSEQYF. J is TRBJ2-7 and V is TRBV20-1; D gene unclear. Germline V gene data show CDR1 as DFQATT and CDR2 as SNEGSKA (reference sequence). The ends were cut back, 1 base at V and 7 bases at J, with 8 bases in the middle. The CDR3 is 11 residues long.

This chain joins TRBV9 and TRBJ1-1; D perhaps matches TRBD1 (6 bases). The germline V and J ends were trimmed by 4 bases and 3 bases, with 16 bases remaining between them. The CDR3 has 15 residues. The germline CDR1 and CDR2 sequences are SGDLS and YYNGEE. DNA for the CDR3: TGTGCCAGCAGCCTAGGGGGAGGCAGATACACTGAAGCTTTCTTT. As protein: CASSLGGGRYTEAFF.

CDR3 bases: TGTGCCAGCTCACCCTTCCAGGGAGGTTTGGACACTGAAGCTTTCTTT. It codes for CASSPFQGGLDTEAFF. J is TRBJ1-1 and V is TRBV18, with a tentative D call TRBD1 (5 bases). CDR1 is KGHSH and CDR2 is LQKENI in the germline V gene. The CDR3 is made up of 16 amino acids. V was shortened by 3 bases and J by 3 bases, with 17 bases between the two germline ends.

The chain recombines TRBV18 with TRBJ1-4; D gene ambiguous. This CDR3 region has 16 residues. Germline V gives CDR1 KGHSH, CDR2 LQKENI. V lost 3 bases and J lost 7, with 18 bases in between. CDR3 sequence (DNA): TGTGCCAGCTCACCTCAGGCCCCCAAACTGATTGAAAAACTGTTTTTT. This encodes CASSPQAPKLIEKLFF.

The rearrangement joins TRBV30 to TRBJ2-3; 12 bases line up with TRBD2. Germline-derived CDR1 and CDR2 are GTSNPN and SVGIG (reference sequence). V shed 2 bases and J 6 bases; nucleotides not matched to a gene: 9. The CDR3 sequence is 16 residues long. The CDR3 DNA sequence: TGTGCCTGGAGTCCAGGACTAGCGGGGCCGCGGGATACGCAGTATTTT. Residues: CAWSPGLAGPRDTQYF.

This chain uses TRBV5-5 with TRBJ2-2, with a tentative D call TRBD2 (5 bases). V lost 0 bases, J lost 0 bases, and 6 bases lay in between. This CDR3 contains 15 residues. Germline loops: CDR1 SGHKS, CDR2 YYEKEE (reference sequence). CDR3 amino acids: CASSLGRTNTGELFF. In nucleotides, the CDR3 is TGTGCCAGCAGCTTGGGGAGGACGAACACCGGGGAGCTGTTTTTT.

The V call is TRBV29-1, the J call TRBJ2-1; the D gene is possibly TRBD1 (5 bases). CDR3 size: 14 residues. Germline V gives CDR1 SQVTM, CDR2 ANQGSEA. The ends were cut back, 4 bases at V and 0 bases at J, with 10 bases in the middle. The CDR3 sequence is CSVVGAFSYNEQFF. Written as DNA, the CDR3 is TGCAGCGTTGTTGGGGCATTCTCCTACAATGAGCAGTTCTTC.

The gene calls are TRBV6-6 and TRBJ1-3; 10 nucleotides match TRBD1. The CDR3 is 16 residues long. The germline CDR1 and CDR2 sequences are MNHNY and SVGAGI (reference sequence). V lost 2 bases to trimming and J lost 4 bases; unmatched junction nucleotides: 5. The CDR3 DNA is TGTGCCAGCAGTTACCGGACAGGGGGTGCGGGAAACACCATATATTTT. This gives the protein CASSYRTGGAGNTIYF.

This chain uses TRBV5-6 with TRBJ2-7; unclear D gene. V shed 0 bases and J shed 3 bases, with 10 bases lying between them. This CDR3 is built from 14 residues. Germline lookup yields CDR1 SGHDT and CDR2 YYEEEE. CDR3 bases: TGTGCCAGCAGCTTGGTGGGCAGCAACTACGAGCAGTACTTC. It translates to CASSLVGSNYEQYF.

V is TRBV25-1 and J is TRBJ1-1; 8 bases match TRBD1. The V gene end was trimmed by 5 bases and the J gene end by 5 bases; junction bases not matched to a gene: 7. Germline values: CDR1 MGHDK, CDR2 SYGVNS. The CDR3 is 14 amino acids. CDR3 DNA sequence: TGTGCCAGCAGTTTCGGACAGGGAATGACTGAAGCTTTCTTT. As protein: CASSFGQGMTEAFF.

The chain uses TRBV28 and TRBJ1-2; D might be TRBD1 (5 bases). Germline CDR1 is MDHEN and CDR2 is SYDVKM. V shed 11 bases and J shed 4 bases, with 20 bases lying between them. The CDR3 spans 14 residues. The CDR3 DNA reads as TGTGCCTGCGTACGGGGGGTCAGGTCCTATGGCTACACCTTC. It is translated as CACVRGVRSYGYTF.

This chain joins TRBV7-6 and TRBJ2-3; TRBD1 agrees at 7 bases. Per the germline V gene, CDR1 is SGHVS and CDR2 is FNYEAQ. The CDR3 covers 17 residues. V lost 4 bases to trimming and J lost 4 bases; unmatched junction nucleotides: 14. This CDR3 is CASSYGDRTRRPDTQYF. Here the CDR3 DNA reads TGTGCCAGCAGCTATGGGGACAGAACCCGACGGCCAGATACGCAGTATTTT.

This rearrangement joins TRBV6-5 to TRBJ1-4; D is unresolved. The CDR3 is 13 residues long. V shed 10 bases and J shed 6 bases, with 15 bases lying between them. Germline CDR1 and CDR2: MNHEY and SVGAGI. CDR3: CATARSLYEKLFF. The CDR3 nucleotides read TGTGCCACTGCTCGGTCCTTATATGAAAAACTGTTTTTT.